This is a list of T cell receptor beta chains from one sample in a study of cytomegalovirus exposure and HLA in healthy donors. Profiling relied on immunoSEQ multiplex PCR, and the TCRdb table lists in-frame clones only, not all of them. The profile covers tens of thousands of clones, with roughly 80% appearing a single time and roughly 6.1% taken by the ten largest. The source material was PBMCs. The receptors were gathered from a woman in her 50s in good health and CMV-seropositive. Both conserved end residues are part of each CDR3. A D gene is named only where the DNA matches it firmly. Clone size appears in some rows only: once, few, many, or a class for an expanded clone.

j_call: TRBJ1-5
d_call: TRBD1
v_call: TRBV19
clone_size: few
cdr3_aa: CASSKEGQGWGQPQHF
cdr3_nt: TGTGCCAGTAGTAAGGAGGGACAGGGCTGGGGTCAGCCCCAGCATTTT

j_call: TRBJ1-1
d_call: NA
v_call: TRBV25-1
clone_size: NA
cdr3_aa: CASSVTANTEAFF
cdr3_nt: TGTGCCAGCAGTGTTACAGCGAACACTGAAGCTTTCTTT

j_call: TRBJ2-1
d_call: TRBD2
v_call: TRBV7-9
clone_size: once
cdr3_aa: CASSLGAGLGSNEQFF
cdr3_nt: TGTGCCAGCAGCTTAGGTGCGGGACTAGGTTCCAATGAGCAGTTCTTC

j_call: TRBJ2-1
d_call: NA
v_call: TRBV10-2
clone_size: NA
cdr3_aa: CASELGHEQFF
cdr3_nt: TGCGCCAGCGAGTTGGGGCATGAGCAGTTCTTC

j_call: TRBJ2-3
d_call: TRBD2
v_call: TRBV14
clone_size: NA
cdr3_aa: CASSQTGGPTDTQYF
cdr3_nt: TGTGCCAGCAGCCAAACGGGAGGGCCGACAGATACGCAGTATTTT

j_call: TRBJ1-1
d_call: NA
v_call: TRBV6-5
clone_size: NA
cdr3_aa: CASSNILYGNTEAFF
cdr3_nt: TGTGCCAGCAGCAATATCCTTTATGGCAACACTGAAGCTTTCTTT

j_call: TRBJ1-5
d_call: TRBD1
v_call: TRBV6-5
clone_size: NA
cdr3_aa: CASSLGQGHQPQHF
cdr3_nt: TGTGCCAGCAGCCTTGGACAGGGGCATCAGCCCCAGCATTTT

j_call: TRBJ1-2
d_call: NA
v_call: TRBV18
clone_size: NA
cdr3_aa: CASSSSTGNYGYTF
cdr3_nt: TGTGCCAGCTCATCCTCGACGGGGAACTATGGCTACACCTTC

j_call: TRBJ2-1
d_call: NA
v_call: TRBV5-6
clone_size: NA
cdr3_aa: CASSPLTGDSYNEQFF
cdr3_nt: TGTGCCAGCAGCCCCCTGACAGGAGACTCCTACAATGAGCAGTTCTTC

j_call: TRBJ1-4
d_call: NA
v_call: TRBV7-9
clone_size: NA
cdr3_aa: CASRYLEAGSLFF
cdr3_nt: TGTGCCAGCAGATATTTGGAGGCAGGTTCACTGTTTTTT

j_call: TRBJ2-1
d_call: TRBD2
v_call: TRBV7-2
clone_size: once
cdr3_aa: CASSLIGAGGMYNEQFF
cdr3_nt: TGTGCCAGCAGCTTAATCGGAGCGGGAGGAATGTACAATGAGCAGTTCTTC

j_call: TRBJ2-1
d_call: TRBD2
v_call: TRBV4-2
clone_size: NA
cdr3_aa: CASSQRIKLAGEGNEQFF
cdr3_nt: TGTGCCAGCAGCCAAAGGATAAAACTAGCGGGAGAAGGCAATGAGCAGTTCTTC

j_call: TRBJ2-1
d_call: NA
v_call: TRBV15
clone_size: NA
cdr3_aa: CATSRDWSSNLRYEQFF
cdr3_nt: TGTGCCACCAGCAGAGATTGGAGTTCTAACCTACGGTATGAGCAGTTCTTC

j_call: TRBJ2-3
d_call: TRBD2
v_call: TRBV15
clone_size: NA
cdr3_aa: CATSTTGTSSDTQYF
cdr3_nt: TGTGCCACCAGTACTACCGGGACTAGCTCAGATACGCAGTATTTT

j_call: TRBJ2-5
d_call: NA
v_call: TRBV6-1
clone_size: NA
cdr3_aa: CASSEASGSMQTQYF
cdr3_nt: TGTGCCAGCAGTGAAGCTTCAGGGTCGATGCAGACCCAGTACTTC